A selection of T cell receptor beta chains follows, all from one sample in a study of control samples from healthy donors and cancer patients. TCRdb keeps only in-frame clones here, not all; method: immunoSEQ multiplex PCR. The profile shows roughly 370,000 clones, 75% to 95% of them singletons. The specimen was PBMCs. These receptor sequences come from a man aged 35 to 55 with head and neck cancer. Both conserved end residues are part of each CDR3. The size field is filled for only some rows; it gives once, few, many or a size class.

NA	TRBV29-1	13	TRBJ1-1	CSVEWDQNTEAFF
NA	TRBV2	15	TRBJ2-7	CASSPGDGFSYEQYF
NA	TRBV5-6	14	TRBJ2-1	CASSLGTTSKEQFF
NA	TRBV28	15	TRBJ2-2	CASSLRVGEPGELFF
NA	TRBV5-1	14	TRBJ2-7	CASSLVGGPYEQYF
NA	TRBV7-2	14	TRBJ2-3	CASSLSRNRDTQYF
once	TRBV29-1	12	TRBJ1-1	CSATSLVAEAFF
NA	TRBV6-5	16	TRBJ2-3	CASSYSLAGGTDTQYF
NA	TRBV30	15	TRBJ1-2	CAWSGPGQGLSGYTF
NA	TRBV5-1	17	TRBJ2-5	CASSFRLAGGSQETQYF
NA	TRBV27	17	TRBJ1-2	CASSLSFSGISNYGYTF
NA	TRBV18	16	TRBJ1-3	CASSPPGRVAGNTIYF
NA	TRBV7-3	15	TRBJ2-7	CASSREGLGGYEQYF
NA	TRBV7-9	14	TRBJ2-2	CASRASANTGELFF
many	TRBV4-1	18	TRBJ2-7	CASSQSSSAIGSSYEQYF
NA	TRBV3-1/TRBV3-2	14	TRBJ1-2	CASSQPGAGYGYTF
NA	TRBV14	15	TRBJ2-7	CASSPDVGSSYEQYF
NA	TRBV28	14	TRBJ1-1	CASTPGRMNTEAFF
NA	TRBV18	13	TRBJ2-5	CASSPTGSETQYF
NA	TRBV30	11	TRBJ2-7	CAWSALYEQYF
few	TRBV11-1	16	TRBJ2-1	CASSTRLAGGMYEQFF
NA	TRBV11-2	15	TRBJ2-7	CASSSRRGRSYEQYF
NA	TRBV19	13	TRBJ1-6	CASSSPQGRSLHF
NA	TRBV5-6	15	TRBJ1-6	CASRLRQGRNSPLHF
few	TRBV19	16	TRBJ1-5	CASSSTGTGEVQPQHF
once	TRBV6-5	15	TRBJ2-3	CASSYVDGGTDTQYF
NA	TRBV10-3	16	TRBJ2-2	CAITGDGDLNTGELFF
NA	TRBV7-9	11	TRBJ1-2	CASSLENGYTF
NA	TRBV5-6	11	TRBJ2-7	CASSSPNEQYF
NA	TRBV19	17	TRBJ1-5	CASSNTGVTSGNQPQHF
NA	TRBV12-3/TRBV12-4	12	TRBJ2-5	CASSSGGETQYF
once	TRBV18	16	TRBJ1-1	CASSPRPGDVGTEAFF
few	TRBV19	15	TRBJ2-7	CASSIVGKLDYEQYF
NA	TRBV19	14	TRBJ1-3	CASGTGDSGNTIYF